Shown below are 22 T cell receptor beta chains from a single sample sequenced in a study of beta chain features in type 1 diabetes. The authors reverse transcribed all of the isolated RNA, so sequencing captured expressed TCRB transcripts. The protocol was immunoSEQ multiplex PCR, while the TCRdb copy is restricted to in-frame clones and leaves out a portion. This table holds 430,000 or so clones, 9.5% to 12% found once. The sequenced sample consisted of naive CD4+ T cells from blood. These receptor sequences come from a woman between 18 and 29 years old in good health.

This chain uses TRBV4-1 with TRBJ2-4; perhaps TRBD2 as D (6 bases). The V end was cut by 0 bases, the J end by 0 bases, with 15 bases between. CDR1 and CDR2 from the germline V gene are MGHRA and YSYEKL. The CDR3 is 18 residues long. The CDR3 protein is CASSQDPGDIIAKNIQYF. CDR3 bases: TGCGCCAGCAGCCAAGATCCGGGGGATATAATAGCCAAAAACATTCAGTACTTC.

This clone was seen only a few times. This sequence joins TRBV5-4 and TRBJ2-2; no clear D. V was trimmed by 4 bases and J by 8 bases, leaving 18 bases between them. Looked up from germline, CDR1 is SGHNT and CDR2 is YYREEE (reference sequence). The CDR3 is made up of 15 amino acids. The CDR3: CASSIRLRTSGELFF. CDR3 in DNA: TGTGCCAGCAGCATACGGCTTAGGACGTCTGGGGAGCTGTTTTTT.

The sample holds a few counts of this clone. The rearrangement uses TRBV29-1 and TRBJ2-3; either TRBD1 or TRBD2 may supply D (5 bases each). The CDR3 spans 13 residues. Trimming cost V 6 bases and J 4 bases, with 14 bases left between them. Germline loops: CDR1 SQVTM, CDR2 ANQGSEA. In nucleotides, the CDR3 is TGCAGCGTGACCGGGGCCGGGGCAGATACGCAGTATTTT. Protein: CSVTGAGADTQYF.

This rearrangement joins TRBV20-1 to TRBJ2-5; no reliable D call. The CDR3 is 10 residues long. Germline V gene sequence: CDR1 DFQATT, CDR2 SNEGSKA (reference sequence). V lost 6 bases and J lost 5, with 7 bases in between. CDR3 nucleotide sequence: TGCAGTGCCTTTTGGGAGACCCAGTACTTC. The encoded protein is CSAFWETQYF.

V is TRBV10-3 and J is TRBJ2-7, with 8 bases that match TRBD1. Per germline, CDR1 ENHRY and CDR2 SYGVKD. The ends lost 4 bases at V and 1 base at J; junction bases unmatched: 3. The CDR3 runs to 14 residues. The CDR3 region is CAISAGQGSYEQYV. The CDR3 region has the DNA TGTGCCATCAGTGCCGGACAGGGTTCCTACGAGCAGTACGTC.

In DNA, the CDR3 is TGTGCCAGCAGCTTCACCAGGGTTGGGCACACAGATACGCAGTATTTT. It specifies CASSFTRVGHTDTQYF. The chain uses TRBV11-2 and TRBJ2-3, with D possibly TRBD1 on 5 matching bases. Germline V gene sequence: CDR1 SGHAT, CDR2 FQNNGV. The CDR3 length is 16 residues. Trimming shortened V by 3 bases and J by 2 bases, and 15 bases separated the two germline ends. The whole variable domain, filled in from reference TRBV11-2 and TRBJ2-3, reads EAGVAQSPRYKIIEKRQSVAFWCNPISGHATLYWYQQILGQGPKLLIQFQNNGVVDDSQLPKDRFSAERLKGVDSTLKIQPAKLEDSAVYLCASSFTRVGHTDTQYFGPGTRLTVL.

This clone has more than one count but fewer than ten. This sequence joins TRBV7-3 and TRBJ1-1; D gene unclear. Germline V gene sequence: CDR1 SGHTA, CDR2 FQGTGA. The CDR3 contains 13 residues. Trimming took off 3 bases at V and 0 bases at J, with 5 bases between the two ends. CDR3 sequence reads: CASSLFMNTEAFF. The CDR3 DNA is TGTGCCAGCAGCTTGTTCATGAACACTGAAGCTTTCTTT.

This clone was seen only a few times. The chain carries TRBV4-2 and TRBJ1-2; 7 positions agree with TRBD1. The junction had 2 bases not matched to a gene; V was cut back by 2 bases and J by 5 bases. This CDR3 is 13 amino acids long. Looked up from germline, CDR1 is LGHNA and CDR2 is YNFKEQ. The CDR3 region has the DNA TGTGCCAGCAGCCAAACAGGGGAGTATGGCTACACCTTC. It translates to CASSQTGEYGYTF.

The table lists this clone with a few counts. This chain uses TRBV30 with TRBJ2-7, with TRBD1 identical over 8 bases. V shed 2 bases and J 6 bases; nucleotides not matched to a gene: 6. Germline CDR1 is GTSNPN and CDR2 is SVGIG (reference sequence). The CDR3 consists of 13 residues. The CDR3 sequence: CAWSPDRVGEQYF. For the CDR3, the DNA is TGTGCCTGGAGTCCGGACAGGGTTGGCGAGCAGTACTTC.

This clone appeared a few times. The rearrangement uses TRBV6-1 and TRBJ2-5; TRBD2 aligns across 7 bases. CDR1 is MNHNS and CDR2 is SASEGT in the germline V gene. The CDR3 has 16 amino acids. V trimming: 2 bases; J trimming: 2 bases; junction bases outside the gene matches: 8. Written as DNA, the CDR3 is TGTGCCAGCAGTGAAAGGAGGCGGGGGTTTCAAGAGACCCAGTACTTC. Translating gives CASSERRRGFQETQYF.

The rearrangement joins TRBV19 to TRBJ2-1; 8 bases are a match to TRBD1. The length of the CDR3 is 15 residues. Looked up from germline, CDR1 is LNHDA and CDR2 is SQIVND (reference sequence). Germline trimming cut 4 bases from V and 1 base from J; bases unmatched to any gene: 3. CDR3 in amino acids: CASSKDRDSYNEQFF. The CDR3 DNA sequence: TGTGCCAGTAGTAAGGACAGGGATTCCTACAATGAGCAGTTCTTC. Based on the CDR3 plus reference TRBV19 and TRBJ2-1, the full variable domain is DGGITQSPKYLFRKEGQNVTLSCEQNLNHDAMYWYRQDPGQGLRLIYYSQIVNDFQKGDIAEGYSVSREKKESFPLTVTSAQKNPTAFYLCASSKDRDSYNEQFFGPGTRLTVL.

The chain is built from TRBV2 and TRBJ2-3; the match to TRBD1 covers 7 bases. This CDR3 is 14 amino acids long. Trimming cost V 4 bases and J 1 base; bases outside gene matches: 2. The germline gives CDR1 SNHLY, CDR2 FYNNEI. The CDR3 DNA follows: TGTGCCAGCAGTGCGGGGACAGGCACAGATACGCAGTATTTT. It yields the protein CASSAGTGTDTQYF.

In this sample, this clone turned up once. The V gene is TRBV6-5, the J gene TRBJ2-3, with TRBD2 matching 7 bases. CDR3 length: 15 residues. CDR1 is MNHEY and CDR2 is SVGAGI in the germline V gene. Trimming removed 5 bases from V and 6 bases from J; junction bases left unmatched: 11. DNA of the CDR3: TGTGCCAGCAGTATCTCTAGCGGCCCAAGGGATACGCAGTATTTT. Translated, it gives CASSISSGPRDTQYF.

This clone was seen only a few times. The V gene is TRBV18, the J gene TRBJ2-3; TRBD1 might be the D (5 bases). This CDR3 is 14 amino acids long. The V end lost 6 bases, the J end lost 2 bases, and 12 bases lay between the germline ends. Germline CDR1 KGHSH, CDR2 LQKENI. In nucleotides, the CDR3 is TGTGCCAGCTCTCAAGACAGCTTCACAGATACGCAGTATTTT. This sequence encodes CASSQDSFTDTQYF.

The rearrangement uses TRBV7-9 and TRBJ1-4; no definite D call. V lost 3 bases and J 7 bases, leaving 15 bases between the germline ends. Per germline, CDR1 SEHNR and CDR2 FQNEAQ (reference sequence). This CDR3 region has 15 residues. CDR3: CASSFGSPRVEKLFF. In nucleotides, the CDR3 is TGTGCCAGCAGCTTCGGATCACCGAGGGTTGAAAAACTGTTTTTT. Full variable domain (outside the CDR3, taken from reference TRBV7-9 and TRBJ1-4): DTGVSQNPRHKITKRGQNVTFRCDPISEHNRLYWYRQTLGQGPEFLTYFQNEAQLEKSRLLSDRFSAERPKGSFSTLEIQRTEQGDSAMYLCASSFGSPRVEKLFFGSGTQLSVL.

Only a few counts were recorded for this clone. Within the sample, other DNA sequences also encode this same CDR3. The chain couples TRBV7-9 to TRBJ1-1; no reliable D call. The CDR3 has 15 amino acids. Germline lookup yields CDR1 SEHNR and CDR2 FQNEAQ (reference sequence). Trimming removed 0 bases at V and 0 bases at J, with 8 bases between. This CDR3 reads CASSLAVGMNTEAFF. In DNA, the CDR3 is TGTGCCAGCAGCTTAGCCGTAGGGATGAACACTGAAGCTTTCTTT.

A few counts support this clone. The gene calls are TRBV29-1 and TRBJ2-5; the match to TRBD1 covers 8 bases. After removal of 6 bases from V and 4 bases from J, the junction contained 13 bases not matched to a gene. Germline CDR1 reads SQVTM; CDR2 reads ANQGSEA. The CDR3 runs 15 residues. The chain's CDR3 is CSVHRAGTGSETQYF. The CDR3 nucleotides are TGCAGCGTCCACCGGGCCGGGACAGGTTCAGAGACCCAGTACTTC.

This clone was found many times. The CDR3 bases are TGTGCCAGCAGTTACTCGAGCGGGACCTACAATGAGCAGTTCTTC. Its protein is CASSYSSGTYNEQFF. The chain employs TRBV6-6 and TRBJ2-1, with TRBD2 matching over 7 bases. CDR3 length equals 15 residues. Germline CDR1 MNHNY, CDR2 SVGAGI (reference sequence). J was trimmed by 2 bases and V by 0 bases; bases with no gene match: 1.

V is TRBV9 and J is TRBJ1-4; 7 bases match TRBD1. Per germline, CDR1 SGDLS and CDR2 YYNGEE. The V gene end was trimmed by 3 bases and the J gene end by 11 bases; junction bases not matched to a gene: 10. The CDR3 sequence is 14 residues long. The CDR3 DNA reads as TGTGCCAGCAGCGACACCCTAGGGACAGAGAAACTGTTTTTT. It codes for CASSDTLGTEKLFF.

This clone showed up many times. CDR3 DNA: TGTGCCAGCAGCCCTAGCAGCGGCTTAAGGTATGAGCAGTTCTTC. It encodes CASSPSSGLRYEQFF. The chain carries TRBV7-2 and TRBJ2-1, with D possibly TRBD2 on 5 matching bases. Germline V gene data show CDR1 as SGHTA and CDR2 as FQGNSA. Trimming cost V 5 bases and J 8 bases, with 19 bases left between them. The CDR3 covers 15 residues.

This clone has only a few counts. The rearrangement uses TRBV4-1 and TRBJ1-5, with 7 bases identical to TRBD1. With V trimmed by 1 base and J by 4 bases, 10 bases remained unmatched. The CDR3 runs to 17 residues. Germline-derived CDR1 and CDR2 are MGHRA and YSYEKL. The CDR3 is CASSQGVARGRNQPQHF. As DNA, the CDR3 is TGCGCCAGCAGCCAAGGAGTTGCCAGGGGGAGGAATCAGCCCCAGCATTTT.

This clone was seen a few times. This sequence joins TRBV12-2 and TRBJ2-5. TRBV12-2 constitutes a pseudogene. The CDR3 length is 16 residues. CDR3 coding DNA: TGTGCAAGTCGCTTAACTCCGGGACGGATCCAAGAGACCCAGTACTTC. This gives the protein CASRLTPGRIQETQYF.